The rows below give T cell receptor beta chains drawn from one sample of a study of molecular identifiers for immune sequencing clone quantification. TCRdb processed the PCR reads anew with MiXCR; each CDR3 protein has one entry. The sample holds about 320,000 distinct CDR3 sequences, around a fifth seen once. Specimen: naive CD8+ T cells from blood, with Jurkat cell RNA spiked in. The receptors derive from a human donor in good health. Some libraries in this study had Jurkat cell RNA spiked in. Each CDR3 is given with its conserved first and last residue. The order of the fields is J gene, V gene, D gene, clone size, CDR3 DNA, CDR3 protein. D genes are given only for firm matches. Part of the rows lack a size; the others show once, few, many or a class for expanded clones.

j_call: TRBJ2-3; v_call: TRBV6-2/TRBV6-3; d_call: -; clone_size: many; cdr3_nt: TGTGCCAGCAGTTACCTGAGAGCAGATACGCAGTATTTT; cdr3_aa: CASSYLRADTQYF
j_call: TRBJ1-1; v_call: TRBV27; d_call: -; clone_size: -; cdr3_nt: TGTGCCAGCAGTTCACTAGGAGCGTCTGAAGCTTTCTTT; cdr3_aa: CASSSLGASEAFF
j_call: TRBJ1-5; v_call: TRBV7-8; d_call: -; clone_size: -; cdr3_nt: TGTGCCAGCGGCTCTAGAACGTATAGCAATCAGCCCCAGCATTTT; cdr3_aa: CASGSRTYSNQPQHF
j_call: TRBJ1-2; v_call: TRBV5-1; d_call: TRBD1; clone_size: many; cdr3_nt: TGCGCCAGCAGCTTGGAACGACAGGGACGCCATGGCTACACCTTC; cdr3_aa: CASSLERQGRHGYTF
j_call: TRBJ2-7; v_call: TRBV19; d_call: TRBD1; clone_size: many; cdr3_nt: TGTGCCAGTAGTATCGGGGGACAGGGATTTTACTACGAGCAGTACTTC; cdr3_aa: CASSIGGQGFYYEQYF
j_call: TRBJ2-2; v_call: TRBV12-3/TRBV12-4; d_call: TRBD2; clone_size: many; cdr3_nt: TGTGCCAGCAGTTTAGATGGCGGGAGTAGCTCCGGGGAGCTGTTTTTT; cdr3_aa: CASSLDGGSSSGELFF
j_call: TRBJ2-3; v_call: TRBV5-1; d_call: -; clone_size: many; cdr3_nt: TGCGCCAGCAAAACCCTGGGTCAGAGCACAGATACGCAGTATTTT; cdr3_aa: CASKTLGQSTDTQYF
j_call: TRBJ2-3; v_call: TRBV24-1; d_call: -; clone_size: -; cdr3_nt: TGTGCCACCGGGGAGGCCGTAGGGGGGAGCAGGTATTTT; cdr3_aa: CATGEAVGGSRYF
j_call: TRBJ2-1; v_call: TRBV30; d_call: -; clone_size: -; cdr3_nt: TGTGCCTGGGGTGCTCTGAACAATGAGCAGTTCTTC; cdr3_aa: CAWGALNNEQFF
j_call: TRBJ1-5; v_call: TRBV28; d_call: -; clone_size: many; cdr3_nt: TGTGCCAGCAGTTTAACAGAACCCCAGCCCCAGCATTTT; cdr3_aa: CASSLTEPQPQHF
j_call: TRBJ2-7; v_call: TRBV15; d_call: TRBD1; clone_size: many; cdr3_nt: TGTGCCACCAGCGACCGGGACAGGGTTCTCTACGAGCAGTACTTC; cdr3_aa: CATSDRDRVLYEQYF
j_call: TRBJ1-1; v_call: TRBV28; d_call: TRBD1; clone_size: -; cdr3_nt: TGTGCCAGCAGTTTCTCGACAGGGTCAGACACTGAAGCTTTCTTT; cdr3_aa: CASSFSTGSDTEAFF
j_call: TRBJ2-3; v_call: TRBV3-1; d_call: -; clone_size: -; cdr3_nt: TGTGCCAGCAGCCCGAAGCTAAGCACAGATACGCAGTATTTT; cdr3_aa: CASSPKLSTDTQYF
j_call: TRBJ2-1; v_call: TRBV5-4; d_call: TRBD1; clone_size: many; cdr3_nt: TGTGCCAGCAGCTCCGGGACAGGATACAATGAGCAGTTCTTC; cdr3_aa: CASSSGTGYNEQFF
j_call: TRBJ1-3; v_call: TRBV10-3; d_call: -; clone_size: -; cdr3_nt: TGTGCCATCAGTGGCCCGGATCGGACTGGATTCTCTGGAGACACCATATATTTT; cdr3_aa: CAISGPDRTGFSGDTIYF
j_call: TRBJ2-3; v_call: TRBV7-6; d_call: TRBD1; clone_size: many; cdr3_nt: TGTGCCAGCAGCGCAGGACAGGCTAGCACAGATACGCAGTATTTT; cdr3_aa: CASSAGQASTDTQYF
j_call: TRBJ2-5; v_call: TRBV5-4; d_call: TRBD2; clone_size: many; cdr3_nt: TGTGCCAGCAGCCCGACTAGCCTCGAGACCCAGTACTTC; cdr3_aa: CASSPTSLETQYF
j_call: TRBJ1-6; v_call: TRBV7-2; d_call: -; clone_size: many; cdr3_nt: TGTGCCAGCAGCTGGGGAGACCTTGGCAGTTCACCCCTCCACTTT; cdr3_aa: CASSWGDLGSSPLHF
j_call: TRBJ2-5; v_call: TRBV9; d_call: -; clone_size: many; cdr3_nt: TGTGCCAGCAGCACGTGGGACACCCAAGAGACCCAGTACTTC; cdr3_aa: CASSTWDTQETQYF
j_call: TRBJ1-1; v_call: TRBV4-3; d_call: -; clone_size: few; cdr3_nt: TGCGCCAGCAGCCAAGTTACGTCGGGGGAAGCTTTCTTT; cdr3_aa: CASSQVTSGEAFF
j_call: TRBJ1-1; v_call: TRBV2; d_call: -; clone_size: many; cdr3_nt: TGTGCCAGAGAACCCGGGACTCCAAACACTGAAGCTTTCTTT; cdr3_aa: CAREPGTPNTEAFF
j_call: TRBJ2-3; v_call: TRBV5-6; d_call: TRBD1; clone_size: many; cdr3_nt: TGTGCCAGCAGCTTGGCTACAGGGGGCACAGATACGCAGTATTTT; cdr3_aa: CASSLATGGTDTQYF
j_call: TRBJ2-1; v_call: TRBV4-3; d_call: -; clone_size: many; cdr3_nt: TGCGCCAGCAGCCAAGATTCGGCCTACAATGAGCAGTTCTTC; cdr3_aa: CASSQDSAYNEQFF
j_call: TRBJ2-1; v_call: TRBV27; d_call: -; clone_size: many; cdr3_nt: TGTGCCAGCAGTCCCCCCCGCGTCCTCTCCTACAATGAGCAGTTCTTC; cdr3_aa: CASSPPRVLSYNEQFF
j_call: TRBJ2-2; v_call: TRBV28; d_call: -; clone_size: many; cdr3_nt: TGTGCCAGCAGCGAATTGTTTGGCGGGGAGCTGTTTTTT; cdr3_aa: CASSELFGGELFF
j_call: TRBJ1-5; v_call: TRBV11-2; d_call: TRBD1; clone_size: -; cdr3_nt: TGTGCCAGCAGCCCACGGGACAGGGGGCATTGGGGCAATCAGCCCCAGCATTTT; cdr3_aa: CASSPRDRGHWGNQPQHF
j_call: TRBJ2-7; v_call: TRBV9; d_call: TRBD2; clone_size: many; cdr3_nt: TGTGCCAGCAGCCCCGGCCTGGGGGGGTACGAGCAGTACTTC; cdr3_aa: CASSPGLGGYEQYF
j_call: TRBJ2-1; v_call: TRBV12-3/TRBV12-4; d_call: -; clone_size: few; cdr3_nt: TGTGCCAGCAGTACCTCCCTGGATGAGCAGTTCTTC; cdr3_aa: CASSTSLDEQFF
j_call: TRBJ1-1; v_call: TRBV4-3; d_call: -; clone_size: few; cdr3_nt: TGCGCCAGCAGCCAAGCAGTAACCCGTGAGTCCTTTATGAACACTGAAGCTTTCTTT; cdr3_aa: CASSQAVTRESFMNTEAFF
j_call: TRBJ2-2; v_call: TRBV9; d_call: -; clone_size: many; cdr3_nt: TGTGCCAGCAGCGTAGAAGACACCGGGGAGCTGTTTTTT; cdr3_aa: CASSVEDTGELFF
j_call: TRBJ2-3; v_call: TRBV19; d_call: -; clone_size: many; cdr3_nt: TGTGCCAGTAGTAACGGAGGGAGGCCAGATACGCAGTATTTT; cdr3_aa: CASSNGGRPDTQYF
j_call: TRBJ2-7; v_call: TRBV7-9; d_call: -; clone_size: many; cdr3_nt: TGTGCCAGCAGCTTAGGGGAAGGGGATTCTTTC; cdr3_aa: CASSLGEGDSF
j_call: TRBJ2-3; v_call: TRBV7-6; d_call: TRBD2; clone_size: -; cdr3_nt: TGTGCCAGCAGCCCCCGTAGGGGGAGCGGGGGGACCCATGCCCGAGATACGCAGTATTTT; cdr3_aa: CASSPRRGSGGTHARDTQYF
j_call: TRBJ2-3; v_call: TRBV24-1; d_call: -; clone_size: few; cdr3_nt: TGTGCCACCAGTGATTTGCCGTCCGGAGCTTACACAGATACGCAGTATTTT; cdr3_aa: CATSDLPSGAYTDTQYF
j_call: TRBJ2-2; v_call: TRBV6-2/TRBV6-3; d_call: -; clone_size: -; cdr3_nt: TGTGCCAGCAGTTGGACACTAGGCGGGGAGCTGTTTTTT; cdr3_aa: CASSWTLGGELFF